This T cell receptor beta chain is drawn from a study of tumor and adjacent non-tumor tissue in lung cancer. Three rounds of nested PCR, following a modified ARM-PCR protocol, produced the TCRbeta library. Each CDR3 protein gets one entry after TCRdb re-called the multiplex PCR reads with MiXCR. This sample has some 80,000 distinct CDR3 sequences, with 80% to 90% found just once. The CDR3 is made up of 12 amino acids. Germline loops: CDR1 SQVTM, CDR2 ANQGSEA. RNA was extracted from bulk tissue without any cell sorting. The normal lung tissue was taken more than 3 cm from the tumor edge. Donors were chemotherapy-naive, newly diagnosed lung cancer surgical patients in China, August–late 2014. On this clonotype: Its matching antigen is unknown. A read error may explain this, as a much larger clone is one base away.

Study results and caveats: Compared with tumor, normal lung showed significantly lower TCR diversity. Normal lung showed higher cumulative top 100 clone frequency than tumor.

The J gene is TRBJ1-3, the V gene TRBV29-1; no clear D. The TCR originated in a man aged 55 to 70 with non-small cell lung cancer. Sequenced input: distant non-tumor lung tissue. In nucleotides, the CDR3 is TGCAGCCTTAGGCTATCTGGAAACACCGTATATTTT. Translation gives CSLRLSGNTVYF.